What follows are 9 T cell receptor beta chains derived from one specimen sequenced in a study of OX40 agonist ivuxolimab in advanced cancers. Method: immunoSEQ multiplex PCR; TCRdb's copy keeps in-frame clones and lacks some. This sample has around 70,000 clones, with about 88% found just once. The sample here was CD4+ or CD8+ T cells sorted from blood, taken in a trial of the OX40 agonist ivuxolimab. These receptors were collected from an adult with an advanced solid tumor such as melanoma, head and neck, liver or kidney cancer.

The gene calls are TRBV21-1 and TRBJ1-2. TRBV21-1 is a recognized pseudogene. The CDR3 consists of 16 residues. The chain's CDR3 is CASSSSAGRGLDGYTF. CDR3 nucleotide sequence: TGTGCCAGCAGCTCCAGCGCGGGGAGGGGGCTTGATGGCTACACCTTC.

Notes on this clone: Other DNA sequences in the same sample also yield this CDR3. The J gene is TRBJ1-2, the V gene TRBV6-6; TRBD1 matches 10 bases. Germline CDR1 is MNHNY and CDR2 is SVGAGI (reference sequence). V shed 6 bases and J 8 bases; nucleotides not matched to a gene: 12. The CDR3 is 15 residues long. The CDR3 sequence: CASSLRTGGVRGYTF. The CDR3 DNA sequence: TGTGCCAGCAGCCTCCGGACAGGGGGGGTGCGGGGCTACACCTTC.

This chain joins TRBV14 and TRBJ2-1, with D unclear. The V gene's germline CDR1 is SGHDN and CDR2 FVKESK. The CDR3 covers 14 residues. V shed 4 bases and J shed 4 bases, with 11 bases lying between them. The CDR3 bases are TGTGCCAGCAGCCCCCGAGACGTTTACAATGAGCAGTTCTTC. Translated, it gives CASSPRDVYNEQFF.

The gene calls are TRBV10-2 and TRBJ2-7; weak D call: TRBD1 (6 bases). Germline assignment: CDR1 WSHSY and CDR2 SAAADI. This CDR3 contains 14 residues. V lost 6 bases and J 0 bases, leaving 12 bases between the germline ends. CDR3 in amino acids: CASSITGTSYEQYF. The CDR3 DNA sequence: TGCGCCAGCAGCATTACAGGGACCTCCTACGAGCAGTACTTC.

This sequence joins TRBV4-1 and TRBJ1-4; D ambiguous. This CDR3 is 14 amino acids long. V lost 0 bases to trimming and J lost 6 bases, with 8 bases between them. Germline V gives CDR1 MGHRA, CDR2 YSYEKL. The CDR3 sequence is CASSQDLRDEKLFF. In nucleotides, the CDR3 is TGCGCCAGCAGCCAAGATTTAAGGGATGAAAAACTGTTTTTT.

The table lists this clone with a count of one. This chain connects TRBV9 to TRBJ2-1; a weak D match, TRBD2 (7 bases). The germline CDR1 and CDR2 sequences are SGDLS and YYNGEE. The CDR3 covers 14 residues. Trimming removed 2 bases from V and 5 bases from J, with 11 bases in between. The chain's CDR3 is CASSVSGGHNEQFF. The CDR3, as DNA: TGTGCCAGCAGCGTTTCCGGGGGGCACAATGAGCAGTTCTTC. Using reference TRBV9 and TRBJ2-1 for the parts outside the CDR3, the full variable domain is DSGVTQTPKHLITATGQRVTLRCSPRSGDLSVYWYQQSLDQGLQFLIQYYNGEERAKGNILERFSAQQFPDLHSELNLSSLELGDSALYFCASSVSGGHNEQFFGPGTRLTVL.

The rearrangement links TRBV5-1 to TRBJ2-5, with 10 bases fitting TRBD2. This CDR3 region has 16 residues. CDR1 is SGHRS, CDR2 YFSETQ, per germline. Trimming cost V 0 bases and J 5 bases; bases outside gene matches: 7. The CDR3 loop is CASSLGTSGRTETQYF. The CDR3 bases are TGCGCCAGCAGCTTGGGGACTAGCGGCCGTACGGAGACCCAGTACTTC.

The chain recombines TRBV7-6 with TRBJ2-5, with D tentatively TRBD1 (6 bases). Deletions cut 5 bases from V and 1 base from J, with 20 bases between. Germline CDR1 reads SGHVS; CDR2 reads FNYEAQ. The CDR3 consists of 17 residues. The CDR3 DNA follows: TGTGCCAGCAGCCCCCGGCATAGGACAGCATCCCAAGAGACCCAGTACTTC. Amino acids: CASSPRHRTASQETQYF. The whole variable domain, remainder taken from reference TRBV7-6 and TRBJ2-5, is GAGVSQSPRYKVTKRGQDVALRCDPISGHVSLYWYRQALGQGPEFLTYFNYEAQQDKSGLPNDRFSAERPEGSISTLTIQRTEQRDSAMYRCASSPRHRTASQETQYFGPGTRLLVL.

The V gene is TRBV19, the J gene TRBJ1-6; TRBD1 agrees at 7 bases. This CDR3 contains 15 residues. The junction had 8 bases not matched to a gene; V was cut back by 2 bases and J by 10 bases. From germline, CDR1 is LNHDA and CDR2 SQIVND (reference sequence). This chain's CDR3 is CASSISGGAGSPLHF. The CDR3 nucleotides are TGTGCCAGTAGTATATCAGGGGGTGCAGGATCACCCCTCCACTTT.